The rows below give T cell receptor beta chains drawn from one sample of a study of cytomegalovirus exposure and HLA in healthy donors. Measured with immunoSEQ multiplex PCR; TCRdb has only the in-frame clones, and not every one. The profile shows roughly 80,000 clones, approximately 61% of them singletons. Material for sequencing was PBMCs. The receptors come from a woman between 45 and 65 years old in good health and CMV-seropositive. The CDR3 runs from the conserved cysteine through the conserved F or W. Each record gives: clone size, J gene, V gene, D gene, CDR3 protein, CDR3 DNA. D genes are given only for firm matches. Clone sizes are given selectively: once, few, many, or a class where the clone is expanded.

-,TRBJ2-7,TRBV6-1,-,CASTTTQGWGHEQYF,TGTGCCAGCACAACCACGCAGGGTTGGGGTCACGAGCAGTACTTC
-,TRBJ1-2,TRBV4-1,TRBD1,CASSLDREGGYTF,TGCGCCAGCAGCTTGGACAGGGAGGGTGGCTACACCTTC
-,TRBJ2-3,TRBV28,-,CASSLNGAVLAPTDTQYF,TGTGCCAGCAGTTTAAATGGGGCAGTACTAGCCCCCACAGATACGCAGTATTTT
-,TRBJ2-1,TRBV9,TRBD2,CASSSSSGTNYNEQFF,TGTGCCAGCAGCTCCTCCTCCGGGACTAATTACAATGAGCAGTTCTTC
few,TRBJ2-3,TRBV5-8,-,CASSRFIQLSSTDTQYF,TGTGCCAGCAGCCGGTTTATACAGTTATCTAGCACAGATACGCAGTATTTT
few,TRBJ2-2,TRBV5-4,TRBD2,CASSFSGGRTGELFF,TGTGCCAGCAGCTTTAGCGGGGGCCGCACCGGGGAGCTGTTTTTT
-,TRBJ1-2,TRBV18,-,CASSPPWREYGYTF,TGTGCCAGCTCACCACCGTGGAGGGAGTATGGCTACACCTTC
-,TRBJ2-4,TRBV5-1,-,CASSLEGIIQYF,TGCGCCAGCAGCCTGGAGGGGATCATTCAGTACTTC
once,TRBJ2-7,TRBV7-2,TRBD2,CASSLLRGGYEQYF,TGTGCCAGCAGCTTACTGCGGGGGGGCTACGAGCAGTACTTC
-,TRBJ2-3,TRBV6-5,-,CASSYVEGYTDTQYF,TGTGCCAGCAGTTACGTGGAGGGTTACACAGATACGCAGTATTTT
-,TRBJ1-1,TRBV7-9,-,CSSRTREEAFF,TGTTCCAGCAGAACGCGGGAGGAAGCTTTCTTT
-,TRBJ1-2,TRBV9,-,CASSATGMANYGYTF,TGTGCCAGCAGCGCCACAGGGATGGCTAACTATGGCTACACCTTC
-,TRBJ2-1,TRBV11-3,-,CASSFPPLNVDEQFF,TGTGCCAGCAGCTTTCCCCCGTTAAATGTCGATGAGCAGTTCTTC
-,TRBJ1-2,TRBV11-2,-,CASSASRGYTF,TGTGCCAGCAGCGCGTCCAGGGGCTACACCTTC
once,TRBJ2-5,TRBV11-1,-,CASSYGQSAGETQYF,TGTGCCAGCAGCTACGGACAGTCCGCCGGAGAGACCCAGTACTTC
few,TRBJ2-1,TRBV27,-,CASSLETGRVSYNEQFF,TGTGCCAGCAGTTTAGAGACAGGACGAGTCTCCTACAATGAGCAGTTCTTC
-,TRBJ1-1,TRBV5-1,TRBD1,CASRGTGGDTEAFF,TGCGCCAGCAGGGGGACAGGGGGGGACACTGAAGCTTTCTTT
-,TRBJ2-7,TRBV13,TRBD2,CASRIALAGGNRAYEQYF,TGTGCCAGCAGGATCGCACTAGCGGGGGGCAACCGTGCCTACGAGCAGTACTTC
medium-sized,TRBJ1-1,TRBV11-2,TRBD1,CASSPKGTGGSTEAFF,TGTGCCAGCAGCCCTAAGGGGACAGGGGGCAGTACTGAAGCTTTCTTT
few,TRBJ1-2,TRBV6-5,TRBD1,CASSRDRGNYGYTF,TGTGCCAGCAGCCGGGACAGGGGGAACTATGGCTACACCTTC
-,TRBJ2-7,TRBV14,-,CASSQGWQAPYF,TGTGCCAGCAGCCAAGGGTGGCAGGCTCCGTACTTC
-,TRBJ2-3,TRBV7-3,-,CASSPLGGTDTQYF,TGTGCCAGCAGCCCCCTCGGCGGGACAGATACGCAGTATTTT
-,TRBJ1-2,TRBV5-5,TRBD1,CASSPGQYYGYTF,TGTGCCAGCAGCCCGGGACAGTACTATGGCTACACCTTC
-,TRBJ1-1,TRBV5-8,TRBD1,CASRVRGQQGTEAFF,TGTGCCAGCAGGGTGAGGGGACAGCAAGGCACTGAAGCTTTCTTT
once,TRBJ1-1,TRBV18,TRBD1,CASSPFRDSHTEAFF,TGTGCCAGCTCACCCTTTCGGGACAGCCACACTGAAGCTTTCTTT
once,TRBJ2-3,TRBV7-8,TRBD2,CASTRSFGGGLDTQYF,TGTGCCAGCACCCGGTCTTTCGGGGGGGGCCTGGATACGCAGTATTTT
-,TRBJ1-5,TRBV30,-,CAWARQADQPQHF,TGTGCCTGGGCCCGACAGGCCGATCAGCCCCAGCATTTT
few,TRBJ1-5,TRBV5-6,-,CASSLFQIQGNQPQHF,TGTGCCAGCAGCTTGTTCCAAATCCAGGGCAATCAGCCCCAGCATTTT
-,TRBJ1-6,TRBV30,-,CAWLEWEEAWRSSYNSPLHF,TGTGCCTGGCTTGAGTGGGAGGAGGCCTGGAGGAGCTCCTATAATTCACCCCTCCACTTT
few,TRBJ2-3,TRBV2,TRBD1,CASSGRGRLTDTQYF,TGTGCCAGCAGTGGAAGGGGGCGCTTAACAGATACGCAGTATTTT
-,TRBJ1-2,TRBV9,-,CASSPTYSVRYGYTF,TGTGCCAGCAGCCCAACGTATTCCGTACGGTATGGCTACACCTTC
-,TRBJ1-2,TRBV9,-,CASRTQGDYGYTF,TGTGCCAGCAGAACACAGGGAGACTATGGCTACACCTTC